A selection of T cell receptor beta chains follows, all from one sample in a study of lymphopenia after photon versus proton radiotherapy. Using immunoSEQ multiplex PCR, the repertoire was profiled, and TCRdb retains in-frame clones only, with some absent. The table has some 170,000 clones, approximately 86% seen once. Sequencing used peripheral blood, obtained from a patient treated with photon-based radiotherapy. The receptors were sampled from a man aged 45-65 years with gastric cancer. CDR3s include the opening cysteine and the closing phenylalanine or tryptophan. A D gene is named only where the DNA matches it firmly. Clone sizes are given selectively: once, few, many, or a class where the clone is expanded.

>TRBV19|TRBJ1-1|NA|NA
CASSISGTINTEAFF
TGTGCCAGTAGTATTTCAGGGACGATAAACACTGAAGCTTTCTTT
>TRBV29-1|TRBJ1-5|NA|NA
CSVEDRGQPQHF
TGCAGCGTTGAAGATCGCGGTCAGCCCCAGCATTTT
>TRBV14|TRBJ1-1|TRBD1|NA
CASSGRDSMNTEAFF
TGTGCCAGCAGCGGAAGGGACAGCATGAACACTGAAGCTTTCTTT
>TRBV7-8|TRBJ2-3|NA|NA
CASSFGSTSRDTQYF
TGTGCCAGCAGCTTTGGTAGTACATCTCGGGATACGCAGTATTTT
>TRBV19|TRBJ1-5|NA|NA
CASSIDQQGGQPQHF
TGTGCCAGTAGTATAGATCAACAGGGAGGTCAGCCCCAGCATTTT
>TRBV5-4|TRBJ1-2|NA|NA
CASSPREVYYGYTF
TGTGCCAGCAGCCCACGGGAGGTGTACTATGGCTACACCTTC
>TRBV6-1|TRBJ2-7|NA|NA
CASSDRGLPSYEQYF
TGTGCCAGCAGTGACCGGGGCCTGCCCTCCTACGAGCAGTACTTC
>TRBV7-2|TRBJ2-1|NA|NA
CASRLRSNPLSSYNEQFF
TGTGCCAGCAGATTACGGAGTAATCCCCTCAGCTCCTACAATGAGCAGTTCTTC
>TRBV6-4|TRBJ1-5|NA|NA
CASRSDISNQPQHF
TGTGCCAGCAGGTCGGATATTAGCAATCAGCCCCAGCATTTT
>TRBV27|TRBJ2-2|NA|NA
CASSLTPGWVTGELFF
TGTGCCAGCAGTTTAACTCCAGGGTGGGTCACCGGGGAGCTGTTTTTT
>TRBV6-1|TRBJ2-7|TRBD1|NA
CASSERTIGTGAGYEQYF
TGTGCCAGCAGTGAACGAACCATCGGGACAGGGGCAGGGTACGAGCAGTACTTC
>TRBV5-6|TRBJ2-7|TRBD2|once
CASSSGLAGNRYDGQYF
TGTGCCAGCAGCTCAGGACTAGCGGGAAACCGCTACGATGGGCAGTACTTC
>TRBV7-2|TRBJ2-3|TRBD2|NA
CASSLGSGSESDTQYF
TGTGCCAGCAGCTTAGGTAGCGGGAGTGAGTCAGATACGCAGTATTTT
>TRBV30|TRBJ1-2|NA|NA
CAWSVTDSKYGYTF
TGTGCCTGGAGTGTGACCGATAGCAAGTATGGCTACACCTTC
>TRBV25-1|TRBJ2-7|NA|NA
CASSFAGLSYEQYF
TGTGCCAGCAGCTTCGCCGGACTTTCCTACGAGCAGTACTTC
>TRBV7-9|TRBJ2-2|NA|NA
CASAKWGQTGELFF
TGTGCCAGCGCAAAATGGGGGCAGACCGGGGAGCTGTTTTTT
>TRBV5-1|TRBJ1-1|TRBD1|once
CASSPLRQGGNTEAFF
TGCGCCAGCAGCCCACTCCGACAGGGTGGGAACACTGAAGCTTTCTTT
>TRBV7-2|TRBJ2-3|NA|NA
CASSPMVGTDTQYF
TGTGCCAGCAGCCCTATGGTAGGCACAGATACGCAGTATTTT
>TRBV4-2|TRBJ2-1|NA|NA
CASSQGDWGDRNEQFF
TGTGCCAGCAGCCAAGGGGATTGGGGGGACCGAAATGAGCAGTTCTTC
>TRBV18|TRBJ1-5|NA|NA
CASSPGRNQPQHF
TGTGCCAGCTCACCAGGGCGCAATCAGCCCCAGCATTTT